This T cell receptor (beta chain) was profiled in a study of T cell changes during pregnancy in multiple sclerosis. Profiling relied on immunoSEQ multiplex PCR, and the TCRdb table lists in-frame clones only, not all of them. The sample lists tens of thousands of clones, 90% occurring once. CDR3 length: 14 residues. Trimming took 6 bases from V and 0 from J, leaving 9 bases between them. Germline V gene lookup returns CDR1 WSHSY and CDR2 SAAADI. The sample in question was CD4+ T cells from peripheral blood mononuclear cells, obtained in the third trimester of pregnancy. The chain uses TRBV10-2 and TRBJ1-3; D gene unclear. The sequence was collected from a female donor with multiple sclerosis, enrolled in a pregnancy study. The CDR3 sequence: CASRQEVSGNTIYF. The CDR3, as DNA: TGCGCCAGCAGGCAGGAAGTCTCTGGAAACACCATATATTTT.